This section outlines one T cell receptor (beta chain) sequence together with its context. This clone's antigen is unknown. No much larger clone exists at a distance of one base, and base qualities are not known. The immunoSEQ Assay, a bias-controlled multiplex PCR, was used to amplify TCRbeta CDR3 regions from genomic DNA. The paper's data handling went like this. Nucleated cell counts per sample were estimated from amplification of reference gene primers within the assay. To quantify the absolute abundance of each unique TCRbeta CDR3 rearrangement, sequence reads were collapsed and filtered. Productive Simpson clonality was computed per sample as the square root of Simpson's diversity index over productive rearrangements. The table was pulled from immuneACCESS by TCRdb, which kept in-frame rearrangements only. Such tables lose some clones; where checked, under half of the loss comes from unresolved V genes, and the rest has no known cause. The V and J calls and clone size are taken from that table; D and trimming were inferred from the DNA. The sample table lists around 400,000 clones, just under 90% of them with a count of one. Together, the top ten hold 1.5% to 2% of the sample.

CDR1 and CDR2 (SNHLY, FYNNEI) derive from the germline V gene. From V the trimming removes 3 bases and from J it removes 4 bases, while the gene matches leave 9 bases of the junction unaccounted for. There are 15 amino acids in the CDR3, from cysteine to phenylalanine inclusive. This entry keeps only the CDR3 DNA: 45 bases, framed from base 1. This sample is part of a study of blood T cell repertoires in COVID-19 (dated by TCRdb to the early 2020s). For the study in its entirety: Samples from collaborators originated in the United States, Italy and Spain and spanned both the acute and convalescent phases of COVID-19. The material from the prospective study consisted of cDNA or gDNA derived from T cells, B-cell-depleted T cells, or PBMCs. Deeply sampled blood TCRbeta repertoires from subjects exposed to, actively infected with, or recovered from COVID-19 were included in the dataset. The repertoires were released in a freely available public database meant as a resource for research on the immune response to SARS-CoV-2. Samples were obtained from the ongoing ImmuneRACE study (first 160 participants) and from 1,254 subjects provided by 6 global collaborators. A de-identified subject ID, COVID-19 status, age in years and sex were almost always included in the sample metadata. Where available, HLA class I and class II types were taken from metadata supplied by the sample provider and were not determined by assay-based typing.

Participants in the prospective study were enrolled through a virtual design, were aged about 18 to 100 years, and lived in approximately 25 United States geographic areas. In the prospective study, participants were assigned to cohorts based on the clinical history participants reported in a screening survey and a study questionnaire. Recovered participants in ImmuneRACE Cohort 3 were defined by two consecutive negative NP/OP PCR tests, clearance by a healthcare professional, or resolution of symptoms. Each participant in the prospective study had whole blood, serum and a nasopharyngeal or oropharyngeal swab collected by mobile phlebotomists. Additional blood draws and questionnaires over a 2-month period could optionally be provided by prospective study participants. Prospective study blood samples were shipped either frozen or at room temperature before DNA extraction. General findings and caveats noted by the study authors: How much clinical and demographic metadata was included differed by source and by participant, and the metadata was provided uncurated.

Sequences were obtained from PBMCs or T cells enriched from blood (not recorded which). This receptor chain uses TRBV2 and TRBJ2-7, with 7 junctional bases fitting TRBD2. The origin of this receptor is a woman aged 25 to 39 who had recovered from COVID-19. Here is the DNA: TGTGCCAGCAGTGACAGAGTACTAGCGAAATACGAGCAGTACTTC. It specifies CASSDRVLAKYEQYF.